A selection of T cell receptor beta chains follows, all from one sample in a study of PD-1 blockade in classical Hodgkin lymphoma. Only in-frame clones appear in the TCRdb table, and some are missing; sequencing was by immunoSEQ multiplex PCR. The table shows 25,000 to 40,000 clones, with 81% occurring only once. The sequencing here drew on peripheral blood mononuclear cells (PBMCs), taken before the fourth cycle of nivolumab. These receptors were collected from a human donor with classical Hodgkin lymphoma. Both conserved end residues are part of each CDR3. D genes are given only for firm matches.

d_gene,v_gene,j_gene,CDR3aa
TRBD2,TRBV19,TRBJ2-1,CASRGTSGLLSYNEQFF
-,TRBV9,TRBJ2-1,CASSVVGGAEQFF
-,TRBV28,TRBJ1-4,CASSPAAGRAEKLFF
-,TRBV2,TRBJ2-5,CASSAGAPGAVGETQYF
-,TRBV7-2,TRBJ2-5,CASSLWRQTQYF
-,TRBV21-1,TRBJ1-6,CASFPRRKVHF
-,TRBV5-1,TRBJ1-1,CASSYGQSEAFF
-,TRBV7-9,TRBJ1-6,CASSLIGANSPLHF
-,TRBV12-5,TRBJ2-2,CASGLVEAGAGELFF
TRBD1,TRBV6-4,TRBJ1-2,CASSATGQGYGYTF
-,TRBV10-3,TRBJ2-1,CAVGSASLNEQFF
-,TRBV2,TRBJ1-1,CASSRSSPSAFF
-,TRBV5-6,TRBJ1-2,CASSRDGDYGYTF
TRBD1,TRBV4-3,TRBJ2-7,CASSQGMTGGYEQYF
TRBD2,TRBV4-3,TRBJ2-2,CASSQLTSGATELFF